This T cell receptor beta chain was retrieved from a study of T cells in Graves' hyperthyroidism and ophthalmopathy. The TCR beta CDR3 regions underwent amplification using RNA transcripts as the source. The HTBI primer set was used in a first-round RT-PCR of the TCR CDR3. MiXCR, applied by TCRdb to the multiplex PCR reads, yields one record per CDR3 protein. The data show fewer than 450,000 distinct CDR3 sequences, about 14% seen once. Germline CDR1 and CDR2: SGHVS and FQNEAQ. Trimming left V 5 bases short and J 7 bases short, with 9 bases between. This CDR3 is built from 11 residues. In its sample, this clonotype was seen many times.

The receptor comes from a man aged 50 to 59 with Graves' ophthalmopathy. The chain links TRBV7-8 to TRBJ2-7; the D is unclear. The sequenced sample was blood. The CDR3 DNA is TGTGCCAGCAGCCTGCAGGAAGAGCAGTACTTC. Amino acid sequence: CASSLQEEQYF. Variable domain in full (rest from reference TRBV7-8 and TRBJ2-7): GAGVSQSPRYKVAKRGQDVALRCDPISGHVSLFWYQQALGQGPEFLTYFQNEAQLDKSGLPSDRFFAERPEGSVSTLKIQRTQQEDSAVYLCASSLQEEQYFGPGTRLTVT.